This TCR beta chain was captured in a study of T cell clones after liver transplantation. For the study at large: TCRbeta sequencing after a pre-transplant mixed lymphocyte reaction identified graft-donor-reactive clones, later tracked in post-transplant blood. Standard immunosuppression, with no induction, continued until 12-24 months after transplant.

Clones were read by immunoSEQ multiplex PCR, and TCRdb kept only the in-frame ones, dropping some. The repertoire includes over 50,000 clones, approximately 84% of them detected once, and approximately 8% sits in the top ten. Germline assignment: CDR1 SGHRS and CDR2 YFSETQ. V shed 3 bases and J shed 5 bases, with 12 bases lying between them. There are 13 residues in the CDR3. Material: CD4+ T cells from blood, obtained before liver transplant. The TCR comes from a human donor who received a liver transplant. V is TRBV5-1 and J is TRBJ2-7; D ambiguous. For the CDR3, the DNA is TGCGCCAGCAGCTCGGAGACCCAACACGAGCAGTACTTC. Encoded protein: CASSSETQHEQYF.